The 10 T cell receptor beta chains listed next were all sequenced from one sample in a study of OX40 agonist ivuxolimab in advanced cancers. The library was generated by the immunoSEQ multiplex PCR assay. The table comes from immuneACCESS by way of TCRdb, which keeps in-frame sequences with V and J called. Part of the clones is missing from these tables; in studies checked, under half for an unresolved V gene and the rest for unknown reasons. The sample table holds approximately 46,000 clones, of which roughly three quarters were seen once. The ten largest clones add up to about 3% of the sample. The input for sequencing was CD4+ or CD8+ T cells sorted from blood, taken in a trial of the OX40 agonist ivuxolimab. The source is an adult with an advanced solid tumor such as melanoma, head and neck, liver or kidney cancer.

This chain's CDR3 is CASSSRGGSSGNTIYF. The CDR3, as DNA: TGTGCCAGCAGTTCCCGGGGGGGGAGCTCTGGAAACACCATATATTTT. The V call is TRBV6-5, the J call TRBJ1-3, with D perhaps matching TRBD1 (5 bases). V was shortened by 4 bases and J by 0 bases, with 13 bases between the two germline ends. This CDR3 has 16 residues. Germline V gives CDR1 MNHEY, CDR2 SVGAGI.

The genes are TRBV7-2 and TRBJ2-5; 7 bases align to TRBD2. CDR1 SGHTA and CDR2 FQGNSA come from the germline V gene. The V segment lost 3 bases and the J segment 4 bases; nucleotides outside the gene matches: 5. The CDR3 spans 14 residues. CDR3 residues: CASSFGGRGETQYF. The CDR3, as DNA: TGTGCCAGCAGCTTCGGCGGGAGAGGAGAGACCCAGTACTTC.

This clone was counted once. The V gene is TRBV5-1, the J gene TRBJ2-7; 7 bases map to TRBD1. The CDR3 consists of 13 residues. The V gene's germline CDR1 is SGHRS and CDR2 YFSETQ. With V trimmed by 3 bases and J by 6 bases, 6 bases remained unmatched. The CDR3 spells CASSSTGRSEQYF. CDR3 coding DNA: TGCGCCAGCAGCTCGACAGGGCGCAGCGAGCAGTACTTC. The entire variable domain, with the rest obtained from reference TRBV5-1 and TRBJ2-7, is as follows: KAGVTQTPRYLIKTRGQQVTLSCSPISGHRSVSWYQQTPGQGLQFLFEYFSETQRNKGNFPGRFSGRQFSNSRSEMNVSTLELGDSALYLCASSSTGRSEQYFGPGTRLTVT.

The chain combines TRBV28 with TRBJ1-5; possibly TRBD1 for D (5 bases). Germline CDR1 is MDHEN and CDR2 is SYDVKM. This CDR3 contains 12 residues. The CDR3 bases are TGTGCGGCAGGGAATAGCAATCAGCCCCAGCATTTT. This sequence encodes CAAGNSNQPQHF.

The chain recombines TRBV5-8 with TRBJ1-6, with D possibly TRBD1 on 6 matching bases. This CDR3 has 13 residues. Looked up from germline, CDR1 is SGHTS and CDR2 is YDEGEE. The V end lost 5 bases, the J end lost 7 bases, and 10 bases lay between the germline ends. The CDR3 DNA sequence: TGTGCCAGCAGTTCTCAGGGGAATTCACCCCTCCACTTT. As protein: CASSSQGNSPLHF. Filled out from reference TRBV5-8 and TRBJ1-6, the complete variable domain reads EAGVTQSPTHLIKTRGQQATLRCSPISGHTSVYWYQQALGLGLQFLLWYDEGEERNRGNFPPRFSGRQFPNYSSELNVNALELEDSALYLCASSSQGNSPLHFGNGTRLTVT.

J is TRBJ2-5 and V is TRBV28, with D unresolved. The J call may be wrong; the DNA end is better matched by TRBJ2-7. This CDR3 spans 14 amino acids. The germline gives CDR1 MDHEN, CDR2 SYDVKM. The CDR3 nucleotides read TGTGCCAGCAGTGCGAGACTTGGTGCTTACGAGCAGTACTTC. This codes for CASSARLGAYEQYF.

The chain combines TRBV19 with TRBJ1-2; D uncertain. Germline-derived CDR1 and CDR2 are LNHDA and SQIVND (reference sequence). Trimming cost V 6 bases and J 3 bases, with 11 bases left between them. This CDR3 is built from 13 residues. Here the CDR3 reads CASSQDGYYGYTF. The CDR3 nucleotides read TGTGCCAGTAGCCAAGACGGATACTATGGCTACACCTTC.

The rearrangement links TRBV29-1 to TRBJ1-1, with D possibly being TRBD1 (5 bases). Germline V lookup: CDR1 SQVTM, CDR2 ANQGSEA. This CDR3 is built from 15 residues. Trimming removed 6 bases from V and 0 bases from J, with 17 bases in between. The CDR3 region is CSVKVQGTVNTEAFF. In DNA form, the CDR3 reads TGCAGCGTCAAGGTTCAGGGCACTGTGAACACTGAAGCTTTCTTT.

This clone came up a few times. This rearrangement joins TRBV25-1 to TRBJ2-3; no firm D call. CDR1 and CDR2 (germline): MGHDK, SYGVNS. V was shortened by 3 bases and J by 0 bases, with 4 bases between the two germline ends. The CDR3 loop spans 13 amino acids. The CDR3 DNA sequence: TGTGCCAGCAGTGACTTCAGCACAGATACGCAGTATTTT. Translated, it gives CASSDFSTDTQYF.

The rearrangement links TRBV28 to TRBJ2-1; 13 nucleotides line up with TRBD2. The CDR3 consists of 16 residues. The germline CDR1 and CDR2 sequences are MDHEN and SYDVKM. V gave up 9 bases and J gave up 3 bases; unmatched junction bases: 8. The chain's CDR3 is CASGLAGVTFYNEQFF. For the CDR3, the DNA is TGTGCCAGTGGACTAGCGGGAGTTACCTTCTACAATGAGCAGTTCTTC.